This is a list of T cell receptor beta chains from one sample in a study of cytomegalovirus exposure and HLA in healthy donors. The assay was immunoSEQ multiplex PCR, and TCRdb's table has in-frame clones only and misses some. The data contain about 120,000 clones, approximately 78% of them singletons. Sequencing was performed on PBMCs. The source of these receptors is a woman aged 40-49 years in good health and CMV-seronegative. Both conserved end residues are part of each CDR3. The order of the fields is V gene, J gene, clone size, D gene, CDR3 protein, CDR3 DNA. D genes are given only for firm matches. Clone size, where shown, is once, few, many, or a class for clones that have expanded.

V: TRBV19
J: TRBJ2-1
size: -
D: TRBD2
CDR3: CASSIGGEREADNEQFF
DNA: TGTGCCAGTAGTATAGGTGGGGAGCGGGAGGCTGATAATGAGCAGTTCTTC

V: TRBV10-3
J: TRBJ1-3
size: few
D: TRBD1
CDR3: CAISAQGARMSGNTIYF
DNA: TGTGCCATCAGCGCCCAGGGGGCGAGGATGTCTGGAAACACCATATATTTT

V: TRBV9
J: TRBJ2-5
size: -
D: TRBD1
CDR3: CASSTWGTGGGTQYF
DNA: TGTGCCAGCAGCACTTGGGGGACAGGGGGAGGGACCCAGTACTTC

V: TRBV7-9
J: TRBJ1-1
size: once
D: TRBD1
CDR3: CSSSRDSGSTEAFF
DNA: TGTTCCAGCAGCCGGGACAGTGGAAGTACTGAAGCTTTCTTT

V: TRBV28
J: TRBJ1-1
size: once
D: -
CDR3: CASSHTRGMNTEAFF
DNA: TGTGCCAGCAGTCATACTCGGGGGATGAACACTGAAGCTTTCTTT

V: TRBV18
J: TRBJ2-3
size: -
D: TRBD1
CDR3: CASSPSPGQGTDTQYF
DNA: TGTGCCAGCTCACCAAGCCCGGGACAGGGTACAGATACGCAGTATTTT

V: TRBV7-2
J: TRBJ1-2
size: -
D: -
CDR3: CAILEFPGNYGYTF
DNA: TGTGCCATACTCGAGTTTCCAGGAAACTATGGCTACACCTTC

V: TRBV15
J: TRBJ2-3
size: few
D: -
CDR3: CATSRDRGTDTQYF
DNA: TGTGCCACCAGCAGAGACAGGGGCACAGATACGCAGTATTTT

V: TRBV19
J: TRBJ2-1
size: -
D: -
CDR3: CASSMDGRDSSQFF
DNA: TGTGCCAGTAGTATGGACGGCCGGGACTCCTCCCAGTTCTTC

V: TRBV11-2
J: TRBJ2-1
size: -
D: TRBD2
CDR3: CASSIEPGTSGREFF
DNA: TGTGCCAGCAGCATCGAGCCCGGCACTAGCGGGAGGGAGTTCTTC

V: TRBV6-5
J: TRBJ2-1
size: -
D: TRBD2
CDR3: CASSRGLAGPNEQFF
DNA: TGTGCCAGCAGTAGAGGACTAGCGGGCCCTAATGAGCAGTTCTTC

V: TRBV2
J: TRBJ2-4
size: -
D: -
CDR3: CASSGGGAPGVDKNIQYF
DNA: TGTGCCAGCAGTGGAGGGGGGGCCCCAGGGGTTGACAAAAACATTCAGTACTTC

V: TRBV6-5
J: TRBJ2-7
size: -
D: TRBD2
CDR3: CASSYYGTSHYEQYF
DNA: TGTGCCAGCAGTTACTATGGGACTAGCCACTACGAGCAGTACTTC

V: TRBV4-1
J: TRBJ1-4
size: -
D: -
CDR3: CASSQGREGDEKLFF
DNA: TGCGCCAGCAGCCAAGGACGGGAGGGAGATGAAAAACTGTTTTTT

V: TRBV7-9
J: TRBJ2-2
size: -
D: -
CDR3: CASSLGGVAGELFF
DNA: TGTGCCAGCAGCTTAGGAGGAGTAGCCGGGGAGCTGTTTTTT

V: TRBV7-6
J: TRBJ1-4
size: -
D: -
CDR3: CASSAGLGSELFF
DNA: TGTGCCAGCAGCGCAGGACTAGGAAGTGAACTGTTTTTT

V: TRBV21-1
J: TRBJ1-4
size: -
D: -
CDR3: CASSCHRGGNRNEKLFF
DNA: TGTGCCAGCAGTTGTCACCGAGGGGGTAATCGAAATGAAAAACTGTTTTTT

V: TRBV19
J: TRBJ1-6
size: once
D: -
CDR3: CASSIDLLPSYNSPLHF
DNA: TGTGCCAGTAGTATAGATCTACTCCCGTCCTATAATTCACCCCTCCACTTT

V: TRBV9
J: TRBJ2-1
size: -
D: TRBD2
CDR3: CASSVTLAGEWRNEQFF
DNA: TGTGCCAGCAGCGTAACACTAGCGGGAGAGTGGAGGAATGAGCAGTTCTTC

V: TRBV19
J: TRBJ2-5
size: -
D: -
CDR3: CASSRAYQETQYF
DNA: TGTGCCAGTAGCAGAGCGTACCAAGAGACCCAGTACTTC

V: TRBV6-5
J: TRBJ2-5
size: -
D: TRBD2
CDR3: CASSSGRAIKTQYF
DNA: TGTGCCAGCAGCAGCGGGAGGGCCATAAAGACCCAGTACTTC

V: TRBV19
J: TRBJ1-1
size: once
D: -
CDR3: CASRDTGLHTEAFF
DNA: TGTGCCAGTAGAGATACAGGTTTGCACACTGAAGCTTTCTTT

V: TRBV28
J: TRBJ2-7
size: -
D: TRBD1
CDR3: CANSRDRVGEQYF
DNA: TGTGCCAATTCTCGGGACAGGGTGGGCGAGCAGTACTTC

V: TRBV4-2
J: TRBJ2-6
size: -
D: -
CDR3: CASSQRGGAKANVLTF
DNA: TGTGCCAGCAGCCAAAGAGGGGGGGCGAAGGCCAACGTCCTGACTTTC

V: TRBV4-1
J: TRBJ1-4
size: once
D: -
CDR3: CASSQLSLPREKLFF
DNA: TGCGCCAGCAGCCAGCTATCCTTGCCGCGGGAAAAACTGTTTTTT

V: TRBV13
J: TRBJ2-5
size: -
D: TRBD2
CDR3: CASSPRLAGLGETQYF
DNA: TGTGCCAGCAGCCCCCGACTAGCGGGCTTGGGAGAGACCCAGTACTTC

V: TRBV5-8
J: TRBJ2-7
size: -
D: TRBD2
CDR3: CASSWGGMYEQYF
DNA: TGTGCCAGCAGCTGGGGAGGGATGTACGAGCAGTACTTC

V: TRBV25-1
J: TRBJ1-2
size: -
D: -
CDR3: CASGQGFDGYTF
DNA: TGTGCCAGCGGTCAGGGATTCGATGGCTACACCTTC

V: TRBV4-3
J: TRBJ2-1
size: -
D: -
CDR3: CASSQVRAGEQFF
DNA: TGCGCCAGCAGCCAGGTCCGAGCGGGTGAGCAGTTCTTC

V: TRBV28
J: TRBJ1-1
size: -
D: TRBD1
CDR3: CASSLGTGGMAFF
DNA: TGTGCCAGCAGTTTAGGGACAGGGGGTATGGCTTTCTTT

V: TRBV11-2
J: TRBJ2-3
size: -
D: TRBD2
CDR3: CASSPATSGRKDTQYF
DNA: TGTGCCAGCAGCCCCGCGACTAGCGGGAGAAAAGATACGCAGTATTTT

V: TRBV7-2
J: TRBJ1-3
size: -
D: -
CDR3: CASSFQLSGNTIYF
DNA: TGTGCCAGCAGCTTTCAGTTGTCTGGAAACACCATATATTTT

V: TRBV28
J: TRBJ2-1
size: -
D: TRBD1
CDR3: CASRNRDRDNEQFF
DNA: TGTGCCAGCAGAAACCGGGACAGAGACAATGAGCAGTTCTTC

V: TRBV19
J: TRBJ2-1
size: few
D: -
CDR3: CASSMQGPYNEQFF
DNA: TGTGCCAGTAGTATGCAGGGCCCCTACAATGAGCAGTTCTTC

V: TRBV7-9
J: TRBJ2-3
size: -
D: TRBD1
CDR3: CSSSPGTGGTQYF
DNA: TGTTCCAGCAGTCCTGGGACAGGGGGTACGCAGTATTTT

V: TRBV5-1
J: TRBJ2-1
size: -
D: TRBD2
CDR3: CASSPLAGPNEQFF
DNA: TGCGCCAGCAGCCCCTTAGCGGGACCCAATGAGCAGTTCTTC

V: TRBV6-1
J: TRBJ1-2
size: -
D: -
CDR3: CASSRGADYGYTF
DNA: TGTGCCAGCAGTCGCGGAGCGGACTATGGCTACACCTTC

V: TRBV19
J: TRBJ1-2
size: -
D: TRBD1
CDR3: CASSTLVTGRYGYTF
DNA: TGTGCCAGTAGTACCCTCGTGACAGGGAGGTATGGCTACACCTTC

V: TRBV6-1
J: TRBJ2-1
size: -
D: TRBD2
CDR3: CASSREGRNEQFF
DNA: TGTGCCAGCAGCAGGGAGGGCCGGAATGAGCAGTTCTTC

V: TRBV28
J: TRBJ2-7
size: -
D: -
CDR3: CASSFSRQSGEQYF
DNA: TGTGCCAGCAGTTTTAGCAGACAATCGGGGGAGCAGTACTTC

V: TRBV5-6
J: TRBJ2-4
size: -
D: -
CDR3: CASSLVLAKNSQYF
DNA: TGTGCCAGCAGCTTGGTACTAGCCAAAAACAGTCAGTACTTC

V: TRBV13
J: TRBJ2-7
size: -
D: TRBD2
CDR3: CASRGGGPLVPEQYF
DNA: TGTGCCAGCAGGGGGGGAGGGCCTTTGGTTCCCGAGCAGTACTTC